Following are 29 T cell receptor beta chains from one sample sequenced in a study of OX40 agonist ivuxolimab in advanced cancers. The method was immunoSEQ multiplex PCR; TCRdb's version includes in-frame clones alone and lacks a portion of them. This repertoire shows about 110,000 clones, 85% to 95% found once; its top ten account for approximately 1.1%. Sequencing was performed on CD4+ or CD8+ T cells sorted from blood, taken in a trial of the OX40 agonist ivuxolimab. These receptors all stem from an adult with an advanced solid tumor such as melanoma, head and neck, liver or kidney cancer.

There are a few counts of this clone. This chain joins TRBV6-7 and TRBJ1-5; 9 positions match TRBD1. TRBV6-7 is designated an ORF whose function remains uncertain. This CDR3 contains 15 residues. V was clipped by 2 bases and J by 1 base; unmatched bases: 0. The CDR3 DNA reads as TGTGCCAGCAGTTACGGGACAGGGAGCAATCAGCCCCAGCATTTT. This encodes CASSYGTGSNQPQHF.

The rearrangement joins TRBV7-2 to TRBJ2-5; D is undetermined. The germline V gene has CDR1 SGHTA and CDR2 FQGNSA. Between the trimmed V and J ends, which lost 5 bases and 5 bases, there was a span of 12 bases. The CDR3 covers 13 residues. The CDR3 DNA follows: TGTGCCAGCAGCCAATGGTTGTTGGAGACCCAGTACTTC. Translated, it gives CASSQWLLETQYF.

The V call is TRBV10-3, the J call TRBJ2-5; D is perhaps TRBD2 (6 bases). Trimming pared 6 bases from V and 11 bases from J, leaving 25 bases between. This CDR3 comprises 15 residues. Germline CDR1 reads ENHRY; CDR2 reads SYGVKD. The CDR3 protein is CAIRNSREDRGEQYF. CDR3 DNA: TGTGCCATCAGGAATTCTAGGGAGGACCGGGGAGAGCAGTACTTC.

Only a few counts were recorded for this clone. V usage is TRBV28 and J usage is TRBJ2-7; D uncertain. This CDR3 is built from 13 residues. The ends were cut back, 8 bases at V and 0 bases at J, with 11 bases in the middle. The germline V gene has CDR1 MDHEN and CDR2 SYDVKM. This chain's CDR3 is CASRTGHSYEQYF. CDR3 sequence (DNA): TGTGCCAGCCGAACCGGCCACTCCTACGAGCAGTACTTC.

The table lists this clone with a few counts. This chain uses TRBV4-1 with TRBJ1-4; 11 bases map to TRBD1. This CDR3 contains 17 residues. V was pared by 4 bases and J by 6 bases, with 10 bases of the junction left unmatched. Per germline, CDR1 MGHRA and CDR2 YSYEKL. Here the CDR3 reads CASSPSGTGGWDEKLFF. Here the CDR3 DNA reads TGCGCCAGCAGCCCCTCTGGGACAGGGGGATGGGATGAAAAACTGTTTTTT.

V and J are TRBV11-3 and TRBJ2-6; no clear D. V was trimmed by 3 bases and J by 3 bases, leaving 6 bases between them. The CDR3 totals 14 residues. Germline assignment: CDR1 SGHNT and CDR2 YENEEA. In DNA, the CDR3 is TGTGCCAGCAGCTTGGTGGTTGGGGCCAACGTCCTGACTTTC. This encodes CASSLVVGANVLTF. Variable domain in full (rest from reference TRBV11-3 and TRBJ2-6): EAGVVQSPRYKIIEKKQPVAFWCNPISGHNTLYWYLQNLGQGPELLIRYENEEAVDDSQLPKDRFSAERLKGVDSTLKIQPAELGDSAVYLCASSLVVGANVLTFGAGSRLTVL.

V usage is TRBV2 and J usage is TRBJ1-5, with D uncertain. Deletions cut 5 bases from V and 2 bases from J, with 13 bases between. Germline V gives CDR1 SNHLY, CDR2 FYNNEI. CDR3 length equals 15 residues. DNA for the CDR3: TGTGCCAGCAGTCTAAATCCAGGAGGCAATCAGCCCCAGCATTTT. This translates into CASSLNPGGNQPQHF.

The chain joins TRBV28 to TRBJ1-2; D is possibly TRBD1 (6 bases). The CDR3 runs 17 residues. V was pared by 2 bases and J by 2 bases, with 18 bases between. CDR1 and CDR2 from the germline V gene are MDHEN and SYDVKM. In DNA, the CDR3 is TGTGCCAGCAGTTTAGGGGGGGCAGTTAAGGAGAACTATGGCTACACCTTC. Its translation is CASSLGGAVKENYGYTF.

The chain recombines TRBV6-6 with TRBJ2-7, with 8 bases fitting TRBD2. This CDR3 contains 14 residues. Germline CDR1 and CDR2: MNHNY and SVGAGI (reference sequence). The V segment lost 6 bases and the J segment 6 bases; nucleotides outside the gene matches: 10. CDR3 region: CASSLPPREGEQYF. The CDR3 DNA reads TGTGCCAGCAGCCTCCCCCCCCGGGAGGGCGAGCAGTACTTC.

The chain employs TRBV4-2 and TRBJ2-5; tentatively, D is TRBD2 (8 bases). Germline V gene data show CDR1 as LGHNA and CDR2 as YNFKEQ. CDR3 length equals 19 residues. V was clipped by 0 bases and J by 2 bases, with 22 bases between them. The CDR3 coding sequence is TGTGCCAGCAGCCAAGAGTCCAGGGGGGGACTAGGCTTTCAAGAGACCCAGTACTTC. As protein: CASSQESRGGLGFQETQYF.

V usage is TRBV5-1 and J usage is TRBJ2-2; D is unresolved. The CDR3 covers 14 residues. Germline V CDR1 and CDR2: SGHRS, YFSETQ. V shed 4 bases and J shed 5 bases, with 12 bases lying between them. The CDR3, as DNA: TGCGCCAGCAGCGTATGGGGAAATACCGGGGAGCTGTTTTTT. The encoded protein is CASSVWGNTGELFF.

The rearrangement uses TRBV11-2 and TRBJ2-7; no firm D call. The V gene lost 5 bases and the J gene lost 7 bases, with 9 bases spanning the gap. The CDR3 consists of 11 residues. Germline CDR1 reads SGHAT; CDR2 reads FQNNGV. The CDR3 here is CASSPSLEQYF. In nucleotides, the CDR3 is TGTGCCAGCAGCCCGAGTCTTGAGCAGTACTTC.

This clone was found a few times. The V and J genes are TRBV19 and TRBJ1-3; D not resolved. There are 14 residues in the CDR3. Trimming cost V 10 bases and J 0 bases, with 13 bases left between them. CDR1 is LNHDA and CDR2 is SQIVND in the germline V gene (reference sequence). The CDR3 loop reads CATYPGSSGNTIYF. The CDR3 DNA reads TGTGCCACCTATCCCGGGAGCTCTGGAAACACCATATATTTT.

This chain links TRBV14 with TRBJ2-2, with D possibly TRBD2 on 5 matching bases. The CDR3 consists of 17 residues. Per the germline V gene, CDR1 is SGHDN and CDR2 is FVKESK. The ends were cut back, 1 base at V and 5 bases at J, with 17 bases in the middle. CDR3 region: CASSQGGPRGRTGELFF. The CDR3 bases are TGTGCCAGCAGCCAAGGTGGGCCCAGAGGGCGTACCGGGGAGCTGTTTTTT. Supplemented by reference TRBV14 and TRBJ2-2, the full variable domain reads EAGVTQFPSHSVIEKGQTVTLRCDPISGHDNLYWYRRVMGKEIKFLLHFVKESKQDESGMPNNRFLAERTGGTYSTLKVQPAELEDSGVYFCASSQGGPRGRTGELFFGEGSRLTVL.

This chain uses TRBV6-6 with TRBJ2-1, with 10 bases aligning to TRBD1. The germline CDR1 and CDR2 sequences are MNHNY and SVGAGI (reference sequence). This CDR3 spans 15 amino acids. The junction had 8 bases not matched to a gene; V was cut back by 6 bases and J by 6 bases. The chain's CDR3 is CASRMTGGAFNEQFF. CDR3 nucleotides: TGTGCCAGCAGGATGACAGGGGGCGCGTTCAATGAGCAGTTCTTC.

The chain links TRBV5-1 to TRBJ2-1; 11 bases map to TRBD2. The CDR3 consists of 16 residues. Per the germline V gene, CDR1 is SGHRS and CDR2 is YFSETQ. V lost 4 bases to trimming and J lost 6 bases; unmatched junction nucleotides: 9. Here the CDR3 reads CASSKKLAGDANEQFF. CDR3 nucleotide sequence: TGCGCCAGCAGCAAAAAACTAGCGGGAGATGCCAATGAGCAGTTCTTC.

In its sample, this clone was seen a few times. J is TRBJ1-1 and V is TRBV28; D is possibly TRBD1 (6 bases). The V end lost 5 bases, the J end lost 6 bases, and 16 bases lay between the germline ends. The CDR3 has 14 amino acids. The germline CDR1 and CDR2 sequences are MDHEN and SYDVKM. The CDR3 loop reads CASSPETGNSEAFF. DNA of the CDR3: TGTGCCAGCAGTCCCGAGACAGGCAACTCTGAAGCTTTCTTT.

The V call is TRBV11-1, the J call TRBJ1-2; D may be TRBD1 (5 bases). The V and J ends lost 2 bases and 4 bases respectively, with 11 bases between them. The CDR3 spans 14 residues. Germline CDR1 SGHAT, CDR2 FQDESV (reference sequence). The CDR3 loop reads CASSLRGVSYGYTF. Written as DNA, the CDR3 is TGTGCCAGCAGCTTACGAGGGGTGAGCTATGGCTACACCTTC.

The gene calls are TRBV9 and TRBJ2-2, with 7 bases aligning to TRBD2. V was pared by 0 bases and J by 2 bases, with 4 bases of the junction left unmatched. This CDR3 is built from 16 residues. CDR1 is SGDLS and CDR2 is YYNGEE in the germline V gene. The CDR3 region has the DNA TGTGCCAGCAGCGTAGCCCTAGCGGAAAACACCGGGGAGCTGTTTTTT. Its protein is CASSVALAENTGELFF.

The chain carries TRBV30 and TRBJ2-7; possible D gene TRBD2, 5 bases. Germline loops: CDR1 GTSNPN, CDR2 SVGIG (reference sequence). This CDR3 has 15 residues. Trimming took 0 bases from V and 2 from J, leaving 14 bases between them. CDR3: CAWSVRAGLPYEQYF. In nucleotides, the CDR3 is TGTGCCTGGAGTGTAAGGGCAGGACTTCCCTACGAGCAGTACTTC. The complete variable domain, with remaining parts taken from reference TRBV30 and TRBJ2-7, reads SQTIHQWPATLVQPVGSPLSLECTVEGTSNPNLYWYRQAAGRGLQLLFYSVGIGQISSEVPQNLSASRPQDRQFILSSKKLLLSDSGFYLCAWSVRAGLPYEQYFGPGTRLTVT.

V usage is TRBV6-5 and J usage is TRBJ1-5, with D unclear. The germline V and J ends were trimmed by 0 bases and 5 bases, with 8 bases remaining between them. The CDR3 spans 14 residues. Germline V lookup: CDR1 MNHEY, CDR2 SVGAGI. This CDR3 is CASSYSGSDQPQHF. The CDR3, as DNA: TGTGCCAGCAGTTACTCGGGGTCGGATCAGCCCCAGCATTTT.

The CDR3: CAISERQLSGANVLTF. CDR3 bases: TGTGCCATCAGTGAGCGACAGCTCTCTGGGGCCAACGTCCTGACTTTC. The V call is TRBV10-3, the J call TRBJ2-6; possible D gene TRBD1, 5 bases. V was trimmed by 2 bases and J by 0 bases, leaving 8 bases between them. The CDR3 loop spans 16 amino acids. CDR1 is ENHRY, CDR2 SYGVKD, per germline.

The V gene is TRBV25-1, the J gene TRBJ1-1; 8 bases agree with TRBD1. The junction had 6 bases not matched to a gene; V was cut back by 8 bases and J by 4 bases. The CDR3 extends over 13 amino acids. Germline V lookup: CDR1 MGHDK, CDR2 SYGVNS. The chain's CDR3 is CASGRQGTTEAFF. Written as DNA, the CDR3 is TGTGCCAGCGGAAGACAGGGGACCACTGAAGCTTTCTTT.

This clone was recorded only once. Additional DNA sequences in this sample encode the identical CDR3. The CDR3 nucleotides read TGTGCCAGCAGTGATGACAGGGGGGATGAAAAACTGTTTTTT. Its protein product is CASSDDRGDEKLFF. The rearrangement joins TRBV25-1 to TRBJ1-4, with 9 bases that match TRBD1. The CDR3 spans 14 residues. In germline, CDR1 is MGHDK, CDR2 SYGVNS. V lost 3 bases and J lost 6; bases outside the gene matches: 2.

The CDR3 spells CASSGTGTREQYF. In nucleotides, the CDR3 is TGTGCCAGCAGCGGCACGGGGACTCGGGAGCAGTACTTC. The J gene is TRBJ2-7, the V gene TRBV7-9, with D perhaps matching TRBD2 (6 bases). Germline CDR1 and CDR2: SEHNR and FQNEAQ (reference sequence). The CDR3 sequence is 13 residues long. With 5 bases removed from V and 7 bases from J, the gap between germline ends came to 15 bases.

V and J are TRBV9 and TRBJ1-3; D not certain. Looked up from germline, CDR1 is SGDLS and CDR2 is YYNGEE. This CDR3 is built from 16 residues. The V end was cut by 0 bases, the J end by 0 bases, with 10 bases between. The CDR3 region has the DNA TGTGCCAGCAGCGTAGCTGGGGAGCACTCTGGAAACACCATATATTTT. This sequence encodes CASSVAGEHSGNTIYF.

The rearrangement joins TRBV7-6 to TRBJ1-6; D is ambiguous. This CDR3 has 16 residues. Germline V gene data show CDR1 as SGHVS and CDR2 as FNYEAQ. With 5 bases removed from V and 9 bases from J, the gap between germline ends came to 20 bases. This CDR3 reads CASSPSTAVGASPLHF. CDR3 sequence (DNA): TGTGCCAGCAGCCCTTCGACGGCGGTTGGTGCTTCACCCCTCCACTTT. Using reference TRBV7-6 and TRBJ1-6 for the parts outside the CDR3, the full variable domain is GAGVSQSPRYKVTKRGQDVALRCDPISGHVSLYWYRQALGQGPEFLTYFNYEAQQDKSGLPNDRFSAERPEGSISTLTIQRTEQRDSAMYRCASSPSTAVGASPLHFGNGTRLTVT.

The V gene is TRBV20-1, the J gene TRBJ2-3; D unclear. Trimming took off 4 bases at V and 2 bases at J, with 4 bases between the two ends. This CDR3 contains 11 residues. Germline V gene sequence: CDR1 DFQATT, CDR2 SNEGSKA (reference sequence). The CDR3 DNA reads TGCAGTGCTATCCCCACAGATACGCAGTATTTT. Encoded protein: CSAIPTDTQYF.

The genes are TRBV28 and TRBJ2-1; no definite D call. The CDR3 is 14 amino acids. From germline, CDR1 is MDHEN and CDR2 SYDVKM. Trimming left V 2 bases short and J 8 bases short, with 13 bases between. CDR3 DNA: TGTGCCAGCAGTTTACAGGCGGATGGTCATGAGCAGTTCTTC. It translates to CASSLQADGHEQFF.